This T cell receptor beta chain stems from a study of early T cells in non-severe SARS-CoV-2 infection. Between the trimmed V and J ends, which lost 6 bases and 8 bases, there was a span of 28 bases. The V gene's germline CDR1 is LGHNA and CDR2 YNFKEQ. The CDR3 runs 17 residues. TCRdb analysed the 5' RACE reads with MiXCR anew, one entry per CDR3 protein. In the table there are more than 65,000 distinct CDR3 sequences, 13% to 15% of which are singletons. This chain joins TRBV4-2 and TRBJ1-2, with D maybe TRBD1 (5 bases). The sample was whole blood, taken at baseline. The receptor was isolated from an adult who was a healthcare worker with PCR-confirmed SARS-CoV-2 infection or an uninfected control (not recorded which). The CDR3 loop reads CASREYRDSPPRDGYTF. The CDR3 region has the DNA TGTGCCAGCAGGGAATACCGTGACAGTCCGCCAAGAGACGGCTACACCTTC.